Sequencing of this T cell receptor (beta chain) was carried out in a study of cytomegalovirus exposure and HLA in healthy donors. The germline V gene has CDR1 MDHEN and CDR2 SYDVKM. Trimming cost V 3 bases and J 4 bases; bases outside gene matches: 5. CDR3 size: 15 residues. As regards this clone: The antigen remains undetermined.

This PCR relied on a set of 60 Vbeta primers and 13 Jbeta primers. The data were produced by immunoSEQ multiplex PCR, yet TCRdb's version contains in-frame clones alone and is incomplete. The sample lists around 210,000 clones, around 77% occurring once. Notes on the study in general: CMV serostatus was the sole immune exposure information available. Rarity held for most TCR sequences, but there were some public TCRs that occurred in many donors. In an earlier analysis, in roughly 600 donors, most V segments appeared productive either ~87% or ~30% of the time. TCR beta sequences numbering 15,000 to 20,000 were associated with HLA alleles at 0.05 false discovery rate in a later analysis.

The chain has TRBV28 and TRBJ1-2; TRBD1 aligns across 10 bases. The sequence was collected from a young woman in good health and CMV-seronegative. The sequencing sample was made of PBMCs. This CDR3 is CASSFSRTGGYGYTF. The CDR3 nucleotides read TGTGCCAGCAGTTTTTCCCGGACAGGGGGCTATGGCTACACCTTC.